This T cell receptor beta chain was captured by sequencing in a study of blood T cell repertoires in COVID-19. Study at large: Whether acute or convalescent, the COVID-19 samples came from the United States, Italy and Spain. T cells, B-cell-depleted T cells, or PBMCs provided the cDNA or gDNA that served as material.

Trimming took off 0 bases at V and 2 bases at J, with 8 bases between the two ends. The CDR3 is 14 amino acids. Germline lookup yields CDR1 SGHRS and CDR2 YFSETQ. Original processing methods: Reference gene primers were amplified, and this amplification served to estimate nucleated cell counts. Data came from immunoSEQ multiplex PCR; TCRdb stores just in-frame clones and leaves some out. V, J and clone size reflect that table, while D and trimming were determined from the DNA. The sample lists over 200,000 clones; more than 70% were seen once. Worth noting for this clone: This same CDR3 is encoded by further DNA sequences in the sample.

The sequenced sample was peripheral blood. V and J are TRBV5-1 and TRBJ2-5, with D perhaps matching TRBD2 (6 bases). The sequence derives from a man aged 80 or over with acute or convalescent COVID-19. The DNA of the CDR3 is TGCGCCAGCAGCTTGGTTGGGGGGCAAGAGACCCAGTACTTC. Its protein product is CASSLVGGQETQYF.